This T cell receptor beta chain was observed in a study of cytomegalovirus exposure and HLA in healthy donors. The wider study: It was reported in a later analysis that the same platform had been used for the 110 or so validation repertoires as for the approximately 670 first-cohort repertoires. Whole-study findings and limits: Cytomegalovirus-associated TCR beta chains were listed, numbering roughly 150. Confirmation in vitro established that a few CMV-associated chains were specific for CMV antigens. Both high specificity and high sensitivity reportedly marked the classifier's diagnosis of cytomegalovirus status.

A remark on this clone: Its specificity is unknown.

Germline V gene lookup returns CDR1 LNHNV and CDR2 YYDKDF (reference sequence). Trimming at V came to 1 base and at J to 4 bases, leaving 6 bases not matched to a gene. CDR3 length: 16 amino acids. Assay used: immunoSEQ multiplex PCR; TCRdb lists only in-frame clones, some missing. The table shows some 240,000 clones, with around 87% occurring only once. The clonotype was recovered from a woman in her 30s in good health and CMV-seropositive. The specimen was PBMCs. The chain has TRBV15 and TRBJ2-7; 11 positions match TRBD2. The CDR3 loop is CATSRGPGTSGYEQYF. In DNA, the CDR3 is TGTGCCACCAGCAGAGGGCCGGGGACTAGCGGTTACGAGCAGTACTTC.